Listed below are T cell receptor beta chains from one sample, sequenced in a study of tumor-infiltrating lymphocytes in localized non-small cell lung cancer. TCRdb keeps only in-frame clones here, not all; method: immunoSEQ multiplex PCR. The table lists more than 9,500 clones, approximately 66% of them singletons. The sample consisted of lung tumor tissue. These receptors were taken from a human donor with non-small cell lung cancer. The CDR3 runs from the conserved cysteine through the conserved F or W. D genes are given only for firm matches. Part of the rows lack a size; the others show once, few, many or a class for expanded clones.

v_gene: TRBV5-1
abundance: NA
j_gene: TRBJ2-7
d_gene: NA
CDR3aa: CASSPGQAEEQYF
CDR3nt: TGCGCCAGCAGCCCGGGGCAGGCGGAGGAGCAGTACTTC

v_gene: TRBV6-5
abundance: few
j_gene: TRBJ1-4
d_gene: TRBD1
CDR3aa: CASSSRTGVHEKLFF
CDR3nt: TGTGCCAGCAGTTCGAGGACAGGGGTACATGAAAAACTGTTTTTT

v_gene: TRBV2
abundance: medium-sized
j_gene: TRBJ1-2
d_gene: NA
CDR3aa: CASSESGRGRGYTF
CDR3nt: TGTGCCAGCAGTGAATCGGGCAGGGGAAGAGGCTACACCTTC

v_gene: TRBV5-1
abundance: NA
j_gene: TRBJ2-7
d_gene: NA
CDR3aa: CASSWDGTGAYEQYF
CDR3nt: TGCGCCAGCAGCTGGGACGGAACGGGAGCCTACGAGCAGTACTTC

v_gene: TRBV5-4
abundance: NA
j_gene: TRBJ1-1
d_gene: NA
CDR3aa: CASSLETYKYTEAFF
CDR3nt: TGTGCCAGCAGCTTGGAAACCTATAAGTATACTGAAGCTTTCTTT

v_gene: TRBV7-2
abundance: NA
j_gene: TRBJ2-1
d_gene: TRBD2
CDR3aa: CASSRLAGPNNEQFF
CDR3nt: TGTGCCAGCAGCCGACTAGCGGGGCCGAACAATGAGCAGTTCTTC

v_gene: TRBV29-1
abundance: NA
j_gene: TRBJ2-2
d_gene: TRBD2
CDR3aa: CSVPVSGATGELFF
CDR3nt: TGCAGCGTCCCCGTCAGCGGGGCGACCGGGGAGCTGTTTTTT

v_gene: TRBV2
abundance: NA
j_gene: TRBJ1-5
d_gene: NA
CDR3aa: CASSGSSPSPQHF
CDR3nt: TGTGCCAGCAGCGGCTCGTCCCCTTCGCCCCAGCATTTT

v_gene: TRBV10-3
abundance: medium-sized
j_gene: TRBJ2-7
d_gene: TRBD1
CDR3aa: CAIGVNRGTYEQYF
CDR3nt: TGTGCCATCGGGGTCAACAGGGGCACCTACGAGCAGTACTTC

v_gene: TRBV20-1
abundance: NA
j_gene: TRBJ1-1
d_gene: NA
CDR3aa: CSAIRWTEAFF
CDR3nt: TGCAGTGCTATCCGGTGGACTGAAGCTTTCTTT

v_gene: TRBV7-9
abundance: NA
j_gene: TRBJ2-3
d_gene: TRBD2
CDR3aa: CASSLGGPSSGDTDTQYF
CDR3nt: TGTGCCAGCAGCTTAGGAGGCCCATCTAGCGGGGACACAGATACGCAGTATTTT

v_gene: TRBV10-3
abundance: NA
j_gene: TRBJ2-7
d_gene: TRBD1
CDR3aa: CAISELFTGTAFSEQYF
CDR3nt: TGTGCCATCAGTGAGCTTTTCACCGGGACAGCCTTCTCGGAGCAGTACTTC

v_gene: TRBV9
abundance: once
j_gene: TRBJ2-7
d_gene: TRBD2
CDR3aa: CASSRNLAGDPYEQYF
CDR3nt: TGTGCCAGCAGCCGCAATCTAGCGGGAGACCCCTACGAGCAGTACTTC

v_gene: TRBV9
abundance: NA
j_gene: TRBJ2-7
d_gene: NA
CDR3aa: CASSAGGQVAYEQYF
CDR3nt: TGTGCCAGCAGCGCGGGGGGACAGGTTGCATACGAGCAGTACTTC

v_gene: TRBV30
abundance: NA
j_gene: TRBJ1-4
d_gene: NA
CDR3aa: CAWSVLATNEKLFF
CDR3nt: TGTGCCTGGAGTGTACTCGCAACTAATGAAAAACTGTTTTTT

v_gene: TRBV25-1
abundance: NA
j_gene: TRBJ2-3
d_gene: TRBD2
CDR3aa: CASSERGVDTQYF
CDR3nt: TGTGCCAGCAGTGAGCGGGGGGTGGATACGCAGTATTTT

v_gene: TRBV14
abundance: NA
j_gene: TRBJ2-3
d_gene: NA
CDR3aa: CASSQDIGFTDTQYF
CDR3nt: TGTGCCAGCAGCCAAGATATTGGCTTCACAGATACGCAGTATTTT

v_gene: TRBV6-5
abundance: NA
j_gene: TRBJ2-1
d_gene: TRBD1
CDR3aa: CASRPGQRSFNEQFF
CDR3nt: TGTGCCAGCAGGCCGGGACAGAGATCGTTTAATGAGCAGTTCTTC

v_gene: TRBV5-1
abundance: NA
j_gene: TRBJ2-5
d_gene: TRBD2
CDR3aa: CASSLTSEGGTQYF
CDR3nt: TGCGCCAGCAGCTTGACTAGCGAGGGTGGGACCCAGTACTTC

v_gene: TRBV2
abundance: NA
j_gene: TRBJ1-1
d_gene: NA
CDR3aa: CASTYGMNTEAFF
CDR3nt: TGTGCCAGTACCTACGGAATGAACACTGAAGCTTTCTTT

v_gene: TRBV18
abundance: NA
j_gene: TRBJ2-5
d_gene: TRBD1
CDR3aa: CASSPTGEVETQYF
CDR3nt: TGTGCCAGCTCACCGACAGGGGAGGTGGAGACCCAGTACTTC

v_gene: TRBV11-2
abundance: NA
j_gene: TRBJ2-1
d_gene: TRBD2
CDR3aa: CASSPGLANNEQFF
CDR3nt: TGTGCCAGCAGCCCCGGACTAGCGAACAATGAGCAGTTCTTC

v_gene: TRBV6-1
abundance: NA
j_gene: TRBJ2-5
d_gene: NA
CDR3aa: CASSRTVQETQYF
CDR3nt: TGTGCCAGCAGCCGGACTGTCCAAGAGACCCAGTACTTC

v_gene: TRBV11-2
abundance: NA
j_gene: TRBJ2-3
d_gene: NA
CDR3aa: CASSSRREDTQYF
CDR3nt: TGTGCCAGCAGCTCCCGAAGGGAGGATACGCAGTATTTT

v_gene: TRBV18
abundance: NA
j_gene: TRBJ1-1
d_gene: NA
CDR3aa: CASSPPGQNTEAFF
CDR3nt: TGTGCCAGCTCTCCGCCGGGACAGAACACTGAAGCTTTCTTT

v_gene: TRBV27
abundance: NA
j_gene: TRBJ2-3
d_gene: TRBD2
CDR3aa: CASSSGLGLVAQYF
CDR3nt: TGTGCCAGCAGTTCGGGACTAGGTTTGGTTGCGCAGTATTTT

v_gene: TRBV18
abundance: few
j_gene: TRBJ1-3
d_gene: NA
CDR3aa: CASSPNRGGGTIYF
CDR3nt: TGTGCCAGCTCACCAAACCGCGGCGGTGGCACCATATATTTT

v_gene: TRBV7-9
abundance: NA
j_gene: TRBJ1-2
d_gene: NA
CDR3aa: CASSPDLSQNYGYTF
CDR3nt: TGTGCCAGCAGCCCCGACTTATCCCAAAACTATGGCTACACCTTC

v_gene: TRBV7-2
abundance: NA
j_gene: TRBJ2-7
d_gene: TRBD1
CDR3aa: CASSTGQGGRQYF
CDR3nt: TGTGCCAGCAGCACCGGACAGGGGGGAAGGCAGTACTTC

v_gene: TRBV5-1
abundance: few
j_gene: TRBJ1-2
d_gene: TRBD1
CDR3aa: CASTYSTGKGAGYTF
CDR3nt: TGCGCCAGCACCTATTCGACAGGGAAAGGGGCGGGCTACACCTTC

v_gene: TRBV18
abundance: once
j_gene: TRBJ2-7
d_gene: NA
CDR3aa: CASSRNSYEQYF
CDR3nt: TGTGCCAGCTCCCGAAACTCCTACGAGCAGTACTTC

v_gene: TRBV6-5
abundance: NA
j_gene: TRBJ2-7
d_gene: NA
CDR3aa: CASSYSGSDEQYF
CDR3nt: TGTGCCAGCAGTTACTCAGGTTCCGACGAGCAGTACTTC

v_gene: TRBV7-9
abundance: few
j_gene: TRBJ2-1
d_gene: NA
CDR3aa: CASSSTYNEQFF
CDR3nt: TGTGCCAGCAGCTCCACCTACAATGAGCAGTTCTTC

v_gene: TRBV18
abundance: NA
j_gene: TRBJ2-5
d_gene: NA
CDR3aa: CASSPGASPETQYF
CDR3nt: TGTGCCAGCTCACCGGGGGCTTCTCCCGAGACCCAGTACTTC

v_gene: TRBV6-4
abundance: once
j_gene: TRBJ1-5
d_gene: NA
CDR3aa: CASSGDEDQPQHF
CDR3nt: TGTGCCAGCAGTGGAGATGAAGATCAGCCCCAGCATTTT

v_gene: TRBV5-5
abundance: few
j_gene: TRBJ1-5
d_gene: NA
CDR3aa: CASSLLGEPQHF
CDR3nt: TGTGCCAGCAGCCTTTTGGGGGAACCCCAGCATTTT

v_gene: TRBV18
abundance: NA
j_gene: TRBJ2-5
d_gene: NA
CDR3aa: CASSSQIIGGQETQYF
CDR3nt: TGTGCCAGCTCATCACAGATCATTGGGGGCCAAGAGACCCAGTACTTC

v_gene: TRBV5-1
abundance: NA
j_gene: TRBJ2-3
d_gene: NA
CDR3aa: CASSEYRDTQYF
CDR3nt: TGCGCCAGCAGCGAATACAGGGATACGCAGTATTTT

v_gene: TRBV25-1
abundance: NA
j_gene: TRBJ2-7
d_gene: NA
CDR3aa: CASSEYNEQYF
CDR3nt: TGTGCCAGCAGTGAATACAACGAGCAGTACTTC

v_gene: TRBV28
abundance: NA
j_gene: TRBJ1-5
d_gene: NA
CDR3aa: CASIGSYNQPQHF
CDR3nt: TGTGCCAGCATTGGCAGTTACAATCAGCCCCAGCATTTT

v_gene: TRBV7-9
abundance: NA
j_gene: TRBJ1-1
d_gene: TRBD1
CDR3aa: CASSLADRAGTEAFF
CDR3nt: TGTGCCAGCAGCTTAGCAGACAGGGCGGGCACTGAAGCTTTCTTT